One and the same sample provided the 19 T cell receptor beta chains below, sequenced in a study of T cell responses to AZD1222 COVID-19 vaccine. Repertoires were generated with immunoSEQ multiplex PCR, while TCRdb's copy carries only in-frame clones and drops some. The data contain approximately 120,000 clones, roughly 91% of them singletons. Sequencing used peripheral blood, obtained on day 0 of AZD1222 vaccination. The receptors come from an adult in good health.

V gene TRBV7-2 combines with J gene TRBJ2-1, with TRBD2 identical over 11 bases. The length of the CDR3 is 15 residues. Germline V gene sequence: CDR1 SGHTA, CDR2 FQGNSA. Germline trimming cut 5 bases from V and 9 bases from J; bases unmatched to any gene: 9. CDR3 region: CASSDLAGGKAEQFF. The CDR3 nucleotides read TGTGCCAGCAGCGACCTAGCGGGAGGCAAGGCTGAGCAGTTCTTC. The variable domain in full, with the rest retrieved from reference TRBV7-2 and TRBJ2-1, is GAGVSQSPSNKVTEKGKDVELRCDPISGHTALYWYRQSLGQGLEFLIYFQGNSAPDKSGLPSDRFSAERTGGSVSTLTIQRTQQEDSAVYLCASSDLAGGKAEQFFGPGTRLTVL.

The J gene is TRBJ2-1, the V gene TRBV7-3; a possible D gene is TRBD2 (6 bases). The CDR3 spans 14 residues. Germline CDR1 and CDR2: SGHTA and FQGTGA. The V end was cut by 2 bases, the J end by 6 bases, with 11 bases between. The CDR3 protein is CASSLSGGSNEQFF. In DNA, the CDR3 is TGTGCCAGCAGCTTATCCGGGGGAAGCAATGAGCAGTTCTTC.

V is TRBV2 and J is TRBJ1-3; D might be TRBD1 (5 bases). From germline, CDR1 is SNHLY and CDR2 FYNNEI. CDR3 length equals 12 residues. V was pared by 8 bases and J by 1 base, with 6 bases between. CDR3 nucleotide sequence: TGTGCCAGCCGGGGGTCTGGAAACACCATATATTTT. Protein sequence: CASRGSGNTIYF. The variable domain in full, with the rest retrieved from reference TRBV2 and TRBJ1-3, is EPEVTQTPSHQVTQMGQEVILRCVPISNHLYFYWYRQILGQKVEFLVSFYNNEISEKSEIFDDQFSVERPDGSNFTLKIRSTKLEDSAMYFCASRGSGNTIYFGEGSWLTVV.

The chain has TRBV7-2 and TRBJ2-7; 9 nucleotides match TRBD2. Trimming cost V 5 bases and J 6 bases; bases outside gene matches: 20. CDR3 length: 18 residues. CDR1 is SGHTA and CDR2 is FQGNSA in the germline V gene. The CDR3 region is CASSPRRTISGTSPEQYF. CDR3 DNA sequence: TGTGCCAGCAGCCCACGGCGGACGATCTCCGGGACTAGCCCCGAGCAGTACTTC.

CDR3 DNA sequence: TGTGCCAGCAGCATTGCCGGGACCCTGAGCACCGGGGAGCTGTTTTTT. Its translation is CASSIAGTLSTGELFF. This rearrangement joins TRBV13 to TRBJ2-2; D may match TRBD1 or TRBD2 (5 bases each). This CDR3 contains 16 residues. Trimming left V 5 bases short and J 4 bases short, with 17 bases between. Germline V gene sequence: CDR1 PRHDT, CDR2 FYEKMQ (reference sequence).

In the case of this clone: This sequence may be a read error, since a much larger clone differs from it by one base. The J gene is TRBJ1-2, the V gene TRBV14; 7 positions match TRBD1. V lost 4 bases to trimming and J lost 3 bases; unmatched junction nucleotides: 2. This CDR3 region has 13 residues. CDR1 is SGHDN, CDR2 FVKESK, per germline. The CDR3 DNA follows: TGTGCCAGCAGCCCAGGACAGGACTATGGCTACACCTTC. This codes for CASSPGQDYGYTF.

The chain joins TRBV12-3 or TRBV12-4 to TRBJ1-2, with 7 positions matching TRBD1. V dropped 6 bases and J dropped 4; count of bases not matched to a gene: 2. The CDR3 extends over 12 amino acids. Written as DNA, the CDR3 is TGTGCCAGCAGACGGGACAGCTATGGCTACACCTTC. Translated: CASRRDSYGYTF.

This chain joins TRBV4-2 and TRBJ2-7; 13 bases fit TRBD2. In germline, CDR1 is LGHNA, CDR2 YNFKEQ. With 1 base clipped from V and 3 bases from J, the junction kept 6 bases outside the gene matches. The CDR3 contains 17 residues. The chain's CDR3 is CASSQGVGTSGDYEQYF. The CDR3 DNA is TGTGCCAGCAGCCAAGGCGTTGGGACTAGCGGGGACTACGAGCAGTACTTC.

V and J are TRBV24-1 and TRBJ1-5; D not certain. CDR1 and CDR2 from the germline V gene are KGHDR and SFDVKD. The CDR3 runs 16 residues. V lost 1 base, J lost 0 bases, and 9 bases lay in between. CDR3 amino acids: CATSDLSGLSNQPQHF. CDR3 bases: TGTGCCACCAGTGATTTATCCGGGCTTAGCAATCAGCCCCAGCATTTT.

V and J are TRBV27 and TRBJ1-6; 9 positions agree with TRBD1. Germline V CDR1 and CDR2: MNHEY, SMNVEV (reference sequence). V was clipped by 4 bases and J by 0 bases; unmatched bases: 13. This CDR3 region has 20 residues. CDR3 in DNA: TGTGCCAGCAGTTGGGGGGCCCCGGGACAGGGAAGCTCCTATAATTCACCCCTCCACTTT. Amino acids: CASSWGAPGQGSSYNSPLHF.

The rearrangement joins TRBV2 to TRBJ1-6, with 7 bases identical to TRBD1. Germline-derived CDR1 and CDR2 are SNHLY and FYNNEI. Trimming removed 1 base from V and 8 bases from J; junction bases left unmatched: 8. CDR3 size: 16 residues. The CDR3 nucleotides are TGTGCCAGCAGTGAAGTGGAGGGGGCCTCTTATTCACCCCTCCACTTT. The encoded protein is CASSEVEGASYSPLHF. Variable domain in full (rest from reference TRBV2 and TRBJ1-6): EPEVTQTPSHQVTQMGQEVILRCVPISNHLYFYWYRQILGQKVEFLVSFYNNEISEKSEIFDDQFSVERPDGSNFTLKIRSTKLEDSAMYFCASSEVEGASYSPLHFGNGTRLTVT.

V and J are TRBV18 and TRBJ1-1; no reliable D call. The CDR3 is 13 amino acids. Germline CDR1 reads KGHSH; CDR2 reads LQKENI. V was shortened by 0 bases and J by 8 bases, with 10 bases between the two germline ends. The CDR3 DNA is TGTGCCAGCTCACCACCGAAGGTTTCCGAAGCTTTCTTT. It translates to CASSPPKVSEAFF.

V gene TRBV19 combines with J gene TRBJ2-1; perhaps TRBD2 as D (5 bases). This CDR3 comprises 15 residues. The germline gives CDR1 LNHDA, CDR2 SQIVND (reference sequence). The V end was cut by 6 bases, the J end by 3 bases, with 15 bases between. The CDR3 here is CASSPMAGRYNEQFF. The CDR3 coding sequence is TGTGCCAGTAGCCCGATGGCGGGTCGCTACAATGAGCAGTTCTTC.

This chain links TRBV5-1 with TRBJ2-7, with no clear D. The CDR3 is made up of 11 amino acids. V was clipped by 4 bases and J by 3 bases, with 5 bases between them. The germline CDR1 and CDR2 sequences are SGHRS and YFSETQ. The CDR3 DNA reads TGCGCCAGCAGCGGAGTCTACGAGCAGTACTTC. Its protein product is CASSGVYEQYF.

This clone occurred a few times. This chain joins TRBV6-5 and TRBJ2-2; D is ambiguous. Per germline, CDR1 MNHEY and CDR2 SVGAGI. V gave up 7 bases and J gave up 7 bases, with 10 bases separating them. The CDR3 covers 12 residues. CDR3 loop: CASTPFFGELFF. CDR3 DNA sequence: TGTGCCAGCACCCCCTTCTTCGGGGAGCTGTTTTTT.

DNA of the CDR3: TGTGCCAGCAGTGACTCGGAGGGGCGGGGAGAGACCCAGTACTTC. The encoded protein is CASSDSEGRGETQYF. The chain combines TRBV2 with TRBJ2-5; D might be TRBD2 (6 bases). CDR1 SNHLY and CDR2 FYNNEI come from the germline V gene. The V end lost 3 bases, the J end lost 4 bases, and 15 bases lay between the germline ends. CDR3 length: 15 residues.

V usage is TRBV9 and J usage is TRBJ2-7, with 7 positions matching TRBD2. The CDR3 runs to 14 residues. Trimming cost V 3 bases and J 1 base; bases outside gene matches: 4. Germline loops: CDR1 SGDLS, CDR2 YYNGEE. The CDR3 sequence is CASSAGLGSYEQYF. CDR3 nucleotide sequence: TGTGCCAGCAGCGCCGGACTAGGTTCCTACGAGCAGTACTTC. Looking up the rest from reference TRBV9 and TRBJ2-7 gives the full variable domain: DSGVTQTPKHLITATGQRVTLRCSPRSGDLSVYWYQQSLDQGLQFLIQYYNGEERAKGNILERFSAQQFPDLHSELNLSSLELGDSALYFCASSAGLGSYEQYFGPGTRLTVT.

The genes are TRBV11-2 and TRBJ2-2; D is perhaps TRBD1 (6 bases). CDR1 is SGHAT and CDR2 is FQNNGV in the germline V gene. V was shortened by 3 bases and J by 4 bases, with 12 bases between the two germline ends. The CDR3 is 15 residues long. The CDR3 loop is CASSLNRVFTGELFF. The CDR3, as DNA: TGTGCCAGCAGCTTGAACAGGGTTTTCACCGGGGAGCTGTTTTTT.

The chain links TRBV11-3 to TRBJ2-1, with D possibly being TRBD2 (6 bases). CDR3 length equals 14 residues. The V end lost 1 base, the J end lost 6 bases, and 10 bases lay between the germline ends. Per the germline V gene, CDR1 is SGHNT and CDR2 is YENEEA. In DNA, the CDR3 is TGTGCCAGCAGCTTAGGACTAGAACCCAATGAGCAGTTCTTC. Its translation: CASSLGLEPNEQFF.